These 30 T cell receptor beta chains originate from one sample sequenced in a study of cytomegalovirus exposure and HLA in healthy donors. Primers: 60 Vbeta forward and 13 Jbeta reverse. Only in-frame clones appear in the TCRdb table, and some are missing; sequencing was by immunoSEQ multiplex PCR. The table records just over 95,000 clones, 65% to 80% of them present only once. The sequenced sample consisted of PBMCs. All receptors come from a human donor in good health.

This chain joins TRBV1 and TRBJ2-2; the table names TRBD2, a call not compared with the DNA. TRBV1 is annotated as a pseudogene. This CDR3 is built from 18 residues. CDR3 sequence (DNA): TGCACCAGCAGCCAAGATTTCCAGCGGGAGCTTAGCACCGGGGAGCTGTTTTTT. Translated, it gives CTSSQDFQRELSTGELFF.

The sample holds one count of this clone. The rearrangement uses TRBV9 and TRBJ1-1; D uncertain. CDR1 SGDLS and CDR2 YYNGEE come from the germline V gene. Trimming shortened V by 4 bases and J by 2 bases, and 12 bases separated the two germline ends. The CDR3 contains 14 residues. CDR3 DNA: TGTGCCAGCAGCCCCCCGGAGGGTAACACTGAAGCTTTCTTT. This codes for CASSPPEGNTEAFF.

The chain links TRBV14 to TRBJ1-6, with 7 nucleotides matching TRBD1. The CDR3 runs 19 residues. The germline CDR1 and CDR2 sequences are SGHDN and FVKESK. With V trimmed by 0 bases and J by 5 bases, 13 bases remained unmatched. This CDR3 is CASSQDKSKLGQNNSPLHF. CDR3 nucleotide sequence: TGTGCCAGCAGCCAAGATAAAAGTAAGTTGGGACAGAATAATTCACCCCTCCACTTT.

V and J are TRBV14 and TRBJ2-3; 12 nucleotides line up with TRBD2. CDR3 size: 19 residues. V was clipped by 6 bases and J by 4 bases; unmatched bases: 17. Germline V CDR1 and CDR2: SGHDN, FVKESK. The CDR3 DNA follows: TGTGCCAGCAGTCTTCGGACTAGCGGGACTTTTAACATGGCAGATACGCAGTATTTT. This gives the protein CASSLRTSGTFNMADTQYF.

V and J are TRBV5-8 and TRBJ1-5, with unresolved D. This CDR3 has 11 amino acids. The germline V gene has CDR1 SGHTS and CDR2 YDEGEE. Trimming removed 4 bases from V and 11 bases from J, with 10 bases in between. In nucleotides, the CDR3 is TGTGCCAGCAGCCACCTAGGAGCCCAGCATTTT. Its translation is CASSHLGAQHF. The full variable domain, in which reference TRBV5-8 and TRBJ1-5 provide the parts outside the CDR3, is EAGVTQSPTHLIKTRGQQATLRCSPISGHTSVYWYQQALGLGLQFLLWYDEGEERNRGNFPPRFSGRQFPNYSSELNVNALELEDSALYLCASSHLGAQHFGDGTRLSIL.

The genes are TRBV18 and TRBJ1-2; TRBD1 aligns across 7 bases. The CDR3 sequence is 13 residues long. Germline trimming cut 3 bases from V and 8 bases from J; bases unmatched to any gene: 6. CDR1 is KGHSH and CDR2 is LQKENI in the germline V gene. DNA of the CDR3: TGTGCCAGCTCACCGAGAACAGGGGAGGGCTACACCTTC. It encodes CASSPRTGEGYTF.

This CDR3 is CASSRDYASGSSYEQYF. For the CDR3, the DNA is TGTGCCAGCAGCCGTGACTATGCTAGCGGGAGCTCCTACGAGCAGTACTTC. The rearrangement uses TRBV7-2 and TRBJ2-7; 10 nucleotides agree with TRBD2. Unmatched junction bases numbered 10, after V lost 5 bases and J lost 0 bases. Germline lookup yields CDR1 SGHTA and CDR2 FQGNSA. The CDR3 sequence is 17 residues long.

V is TRBV2 and J is TRBJ2-7; possibly TRBD2 for D (7 bases). The germline V gene has CDR1 SNHLY and CDR2 FYNNEI. This CDR3 is 16 amino acids long. Trimming took 1 base from V and 0 from J, leaving 13 bases between them. CDR3 nucleotide sequence: TGTGCCAGCAGTGAAGGGGGAGGGGGACGCTCCTACGAGCAGTACTTC. Protein: CASSEGGGGRSYEQYF.

The V call is TRBV9, the J call TRBJ2-1, with 13 bases aligning to TRBD2. V was clipped by 4 bases and J by 3 bases; unmatched bases: 4. The CDR3 is 16 amino acids. Germline V CDR1 and CDR2: SGDLS, YYNGEE. CDR3 protein: CASSPGTSGNYNEQFF. The CDR3 bases are TGTGCCAGCAGCCCGGGGACTAGCGGGAACTACAATGAGCAGTTCTTC. Full variable domain (rest looked up from reference TRBV9 and TRBJ2-1): DSGVTQTPKHLITATGQRVTLRCSPRSGDLSVYWYQQSLDQGLQFLIQYYNGEERAKGNILERFSAQQFPDLHSELNLSSLELGDSALYFCASSPGTSGNYNEQFFGPGTRLTVL.

The rearrangement joins TRBV30 to TRBJ2-1; 13 bases are shared with TRBD2. The CDR3 is made up of 16 amino acids. V was pared by 3 bases and J by 7 bases, with 9 bases of the junction left unmatched. The germline gives CDR1 GTSNPN, CDR2 SVGIG (reference sequence). CDR3 protein: CAWRLTGTSGTNEQFF. DNA for the CDR3: TGTGCCTGGAGACTTACCGGGACTAGCGGGACTAATGAGCAGTTCTTC.

J is TRBJ2-5 and V is TRBV6-5, with D hard to call. The V gene's germline CDR1 is MNHEY and CDR2 SVGAGI. V lost 2 bases and J 2 bases, leaving 12 bases between the germline ends. This CDR3 spans 15 amino acids. The CDR3 DNA reads TGTGCCAGCAGTTACCTAGGCAGTAAACAAGAGACCCAGTACTTC. Its translation: CASSYLGSKQETQYF.

V is TRBV6-5 and J is TRBJ1-5; 7 positions agree with TRBD1. From germline, CDR1 is MNHEY and CDR2 SVGAGI. The CDR3 length is 14 residues. Unmatched junction bases numbered 4, after V lost 6 bases and J lost 2 bases. The CDR3: CASRIQGGNQPQHF. In nucleotides, the CDR3 is TGTGCCAGCAGAATCCAGGGGGGCAATCAGCCCCAGCATTTT.

V is TRBV10-1 and J is TRBJ1-1; D ambiguous. Germline values: CDR1 WNHNN, CDR2 SYGVQD (reference sequence). Trimming cost V 4 bases and J 4 bases, with 13 bases left between them. The length of the CDR3 is 14 residues. The CDR3 sequence is CASSVDLSGTEAFF. CDR3 coding DNA: TGCGCCAGCAGTGTAGACCTATCGGGCACTGAAGCTTTCTTT.

On this clone: Germline is not matched at one junction end, which may reflect a read error. The V call is TRBV27, the J call TRBJ2-5, with 7 bases matching TRBD2. The J call may be faulty, since TRBJ2-7 better matches the DNA end. CDR3 length: 13 residues. Germline V gene lookup returns CDR1 MNHEY and CDR2 SMNVEV (reference sequence). The CDR3 spells CASRPLASSEQYF. The CDR3 nucleotides are TGTGCCAGCCGACCACTAGCGTCCTCCGAGCAGTACTTC.

The chain links TRBV7-9 to TRBJ2-7; TRBD2 might be the D (5 bases). The germline CDR1 and CDR2 sequences are SEHNR and FQNEAQ (reference sequence). CDR3 size: 13 residues. V lost 7 bases and J lost 7, with 17 bases in between. CDR3 sequence: CASTTQPPGEQYF. The CDR3, as DNA: TGTGCCAGCACCACACAGCCTCCGGGAGAGCAGTACTTC.

The chain employs TRBV5-1 and TRBJ1-1; TRBD1 matches at 8 bases. Germline loops: CDR1 SGHRS, CDR2 YFSETQ. This CDR3 is built from 18 residues. Germline trimming cut 4 bases from V and 3 bases from J; bases unmatched to any gene: 17. The chain's CDR3 is CASSPEKLGRGRDTEAFF. The CDR3 DNA follows: TGCGCCAGCAGCCCGGAAAAACTGGGCAGGGGGCGTGACACTGAAGCTTTCTTT.

The chain is built from TRBV2 and TRBJ2-1; 10 positions match TRBD2. CDR1 and CDR2 (germline): SNHLY, FYNNEI. The trim removed 4 bases at V and 4 bases at J, leaving 7 bases unmatched. The CDR3 has 16 residues. For the CDR3, the DNA is TGTGCCAGCAGTGGGGTAGCGGGGGGAAATTACAATGAGCAGTTCTTC. The encoded protein is CASSGVAGGNYNEQFF.

The chain couples TRBV5-6 to TRBJ1-1; 10 positions match TRBD1. Germline values: CDR1 SGHDT, CDR2 YYEEEE. The CDR3 is 13 amino acids. J gave up 10 bases and V 4 bases, and 7 bases lay outside the gene matches. For the CDR3, the DNA is TGTGCCAGCAGCGTCGACAGGGGGCGGGGAGCTTTCTTT. It codes for CASSVDRGRGAFF. Based on the CDR3 plus reference TRBV5-6 and TRBJ1-1, the full variable domain is DAGVTQSPTHLIKTRGQQVTLRCSPKSGHDTVSWYQQALGQGPQFIFQYYEEEERQRGNFPDRFSGHQFPNYSSELNVNALLLGDSALYLCASSVDRGRGAFFGQGTRLTVV.

V and J are TRBV6-1 and TRBJ2-1, with 12 bases fitting TRBD2. The CDR3 length is 13 residues. Per germline, CDR1 MNHNS and CDR2 SASEGT. Trimming took 6 bases from V and 7 from J; bases not matched to a gene: 1. Written as DNA, the CDR3 is TGTGCCAGCAGGACTAGCGGGAGAAATGAGCAGTTCTTC. It translates to CASRTSGRNEQFF.

This clone showed up just a few times. V and J are TRBV18 and TRBJ1-3; D is undetermined. V shed 4 bases and J shed 0 bases, with 19 bases lying between them. The CDR3 runs 18 residues. Germline loops: CDR1 KGHSH, CDR2 LQKENI. CDR3 residues: CASSLFPGFVPSGNTIYF. The CDR3 region has the DNA TGTGCCAGCTCACTTTTTCCGGGTTTTGTCCCCTCTGGAAACACCATATATTTT.

CDR3 sequence: CAWSGPSGRDRETQYF. CDR3 nucleotide sequence: TGTGCCTGGAGCGGGCCTAGCGGGAGGGATCGAGAGACCCAGTACTTC. V usage is TRBV30 and J usage is TRBJ2-5; 12 nucleotides align to TRBD2. There are 16 residues in the CDR3. V gave up 3 bases and J gave up 4 bases; unmatched junction bases: 9. The germline CDR1 and CDR2 sequences are GTSNPN and SVGIG (reference sequence).

The chain recombines TRBV18 with TRBJ2-2, with 7 bases aligning to TRBD1. V gave up 2 bases and J gave up 1 base; unmatched junction bases: 4. The CDR3 has 16 amino acids. The germline CDR1 and CDR2 sequences are KGHSH and LQKENI. In DNA, the CDR3 is TGTGCCAGCTCACCATTACGGGACAGGAACACCGGGGAGCTGTTTTTT. Its protein product is CASSPLRDRNTGELFF.

The chain links TRBV6-6 to TRBJ2-7, with TRBD1 matching over 8 bases. The CDR3 sequence is 16 residues long. V was clipped by 6 bases and J by 3 bases; unmatched bases: 13. Per the germline V gene, CDR1 is MNHNY and CDR2 is SVGAGI (reference sequence). The CDR3 is CASSPPLGQGLYEQYF. CDR3 DNA sequence: TGTGCCAGCAGCCCACCCCTCGGACAGGGTCTCTACGAGCAGTACTTC.

The V and J genes are TRBV10-3 and TRBJ1-2; TRBD1 agrees at 9 bases. In germline, CDR1 is ENHRY, CDR2 SYGVKD. The CDR3 is made up of 18 amino acids. V shed 5 bases, J shed 4 bases, and the junction held 17 bases outside the gene matches. Written as DNA, the CDR3 is TGTGCCATCAGTCTCGAGGGGGACAGGGCGGAAGTGTTCTATGGCTACACCTTC. Translated, it gives CAISLEGDRAEVFYGYTF.

The rearrangement links TRBV10-3 to TRBJ2-1, with TRBD2 matching 9 bases. Germline V gives CDR1 ENHRY, CDR2 SYGVKD. The CDR3 has 18 residues. The trim removed 7 bases at V and 2 bases at J, leaving 15 bases unmatched. The CDR3 DNA sequence: TGTGCCATCACCAAGTCCGGATCTAGCGGGAACCCCTACAATGAGCAGTTCTTC. Residues: CAITKSGSSGNPYNEQFF.

The CDR3 DNA sequence: TGTGCCAGCAGCGTAGTGACAGGGGGCTTGGATGGCTACACCTTC. This translates into CASSVVTGGLDGYTF. V usage is TRBV9 and J usage is TRBJ1-2; TRBD1 matches at 10 bases. The CDR3 consists of 15 residues. Germline lookup yields CDR1 SGDLS and CDR2 YYNGEE. With V trimmed by 0 bases and J by 6 bases, 5 bases remained unmatched.

Comment on this clone: Without the conserved terminal phenylalanine or tryptophan, this CDR3 likely stems from a read error. V and J are TRBV5-4 and TRBJ1-2, with 7 bases fitting TRBD1. Germline V lookup: CDR1 SGHNT, CDR2 YYREEE (reference sequence). The CDR3 spans 18 residues. V gave up 4 bases and J gave up 0 bases; unmatched junction bases: 15. The CDR3 coding sequence is TGTGCCAGCAGCAGTCCCCCAGGGGGAGAGGGAGCTAACTATGGCTACACCCTC. Translation: CASSSPPGGEGANYGYTL.

J is TRBJ2-1 and V is TRBV19, with TRBD2 matching 12 bases. Germline CDR1 and CDR2: LNHDA and SQIVND (reference sequence). The trim removed 3 bases at V and 6 bases at J, leaving 6 bases unmatched. The CDR3 has 16 amino acids. CDR3 bases: TGTGCCAGTAGTATTCCGAGGACTAGCGGGATCAATGAGCAGTTCTTC. Translating gives CASSIPRTSGINEQFF.

The V and J genes are TRBV2 and TRBJ1-1, with TRBD1 matching over 7 bases. This CDR3 comprises 15 residues. The V gene end was trimmed by 7 bases and the J gene end by 7 bases; junction bases not matched to a gene: 15. Germline-derived CDR1 and CDR2 are SNHLY and FYNNEI. Written as DNA, the CDR3 is TGTGCCAGCACCCCGTGGCAGGGGGTGAACGGTGAAGCTTTCTTT. Translation gives CASTPWQGVNGEAFF.

The V and J genes are TRBV9 and TRBJ2-2, with D unclear. Trimming left V 0 bases short and J 1 base short, with 13 bases between. The germline V gene encodes CDR1 SGDLS and CDR2 YYNGEE. The CDR3 length is 17 residues. This chain's CDR3 is CASSVGTRLENTGELFF. As DNA, the CDR3 is TGTGCCAGCAGCGTAGGAACAAGACTCGAGAACACCGGGGAGCTGTTTTTT.